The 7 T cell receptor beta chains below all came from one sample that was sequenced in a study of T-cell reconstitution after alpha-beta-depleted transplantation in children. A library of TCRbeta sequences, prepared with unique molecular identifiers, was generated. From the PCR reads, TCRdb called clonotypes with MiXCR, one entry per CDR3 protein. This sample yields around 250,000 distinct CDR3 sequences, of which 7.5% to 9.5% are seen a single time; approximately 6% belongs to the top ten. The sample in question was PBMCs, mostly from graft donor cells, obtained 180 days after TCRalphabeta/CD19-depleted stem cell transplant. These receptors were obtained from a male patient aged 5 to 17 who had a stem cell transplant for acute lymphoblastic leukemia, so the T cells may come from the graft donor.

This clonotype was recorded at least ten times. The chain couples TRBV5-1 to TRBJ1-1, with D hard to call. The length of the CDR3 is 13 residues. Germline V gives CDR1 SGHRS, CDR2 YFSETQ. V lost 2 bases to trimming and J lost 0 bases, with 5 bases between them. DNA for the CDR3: TGCGCCAGCAGCTTCATCTTGAACACTGAAGCTTTCTTT. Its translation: CASSFILNTEAFF.

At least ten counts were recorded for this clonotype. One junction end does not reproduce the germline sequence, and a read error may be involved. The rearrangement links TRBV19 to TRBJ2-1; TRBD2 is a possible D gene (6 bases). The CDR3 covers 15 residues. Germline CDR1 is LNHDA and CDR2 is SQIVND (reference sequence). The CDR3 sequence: CASSIRRASLNEHFF. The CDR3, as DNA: TGTGCCAGTAGTATTAGGAGGGCCTCCCTCAATGAGCATTTCTTC.

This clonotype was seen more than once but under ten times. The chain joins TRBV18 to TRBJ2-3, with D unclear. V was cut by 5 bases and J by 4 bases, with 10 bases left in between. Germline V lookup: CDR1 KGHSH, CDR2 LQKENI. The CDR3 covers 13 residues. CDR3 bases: TGTGCCAGCTCAGGTTCCGCCTCAGATACGCAGTATTTT. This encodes CASSGSASDTQYF.

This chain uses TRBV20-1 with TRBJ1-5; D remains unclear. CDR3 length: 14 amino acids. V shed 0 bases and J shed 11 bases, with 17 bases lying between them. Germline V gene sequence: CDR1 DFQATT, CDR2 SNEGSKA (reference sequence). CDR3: CSARDPDILLAQHF. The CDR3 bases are TGCAGTGCTAGAGACCCTGACATTCTCCTCGCCCAGCATTTT.

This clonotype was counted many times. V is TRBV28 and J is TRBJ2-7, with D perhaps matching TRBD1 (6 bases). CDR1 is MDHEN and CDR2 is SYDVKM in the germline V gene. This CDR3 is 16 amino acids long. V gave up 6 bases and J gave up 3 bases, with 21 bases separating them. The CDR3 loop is CASSYRVGATFYEQYF. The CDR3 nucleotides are TGTGCCAGCAGCTACAGGGTCGGAGCAACCTTCTACGAGCAGTACTTC.

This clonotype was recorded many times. The CDR3 here is CSVARSRENIQYF. The DNA of the CDR3 is TGCAGCGTTGCCCGCAGCCGAGAAAACATTCAGTACTTC. This chain uses TRBV29-1 with TRBJ2-4; D is unclear. Germline V lookup: CDR1 SQVTM, CDR2 ANQGSEA. Trimming removed 4 bases at V and 5 bases at J, with 12 bases between. CDR3 length: 13 residues.

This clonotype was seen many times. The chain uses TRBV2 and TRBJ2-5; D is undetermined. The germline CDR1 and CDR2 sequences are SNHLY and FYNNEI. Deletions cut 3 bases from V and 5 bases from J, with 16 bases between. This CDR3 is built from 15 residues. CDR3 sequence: CASSDNRLVRETQYF. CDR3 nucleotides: TGTGCCAGCAGTGATAACAGACTTGTCCGCGAGACCCAGTACTTC.